Following are 16 T cell receptor beta chains from one sample sequenced in a study of T cell responses to AZD1222 COVID-19 vaccine (dated by TCRdb to about 2021). Receptor amplification or capture employed the immunoSEQ multiplex PCR assay. Entries here come from immuneACCESS through TCRdb and include only in-frame sequences with V and J called. Some clones fail to appear in such tables; in the studies checked, an unresolved V gene covers under half of the shortfall, and the cause of the remainder is unknown. The sample includes 180,000 or so clones, with roughly 91% observed a single time. The ten largest clones represent 0.8% to 1.3% of the sample. This sample's time point label indicates: about 28 days (+/-7) after the second vaccine dose. The meaning of the sample's treatment or condition label: meningococcal conjugate vaccine given as trial control. The specimen was peripheral blood, collected 28 days after the second dose of the MenACWY control vaccine. These receptors came from an adult who received the MenACWY meningococcal vaccine as a control.

The chain employs TRBV6-2 or TRBV6-3 and TRBJ1-1; D gene ambiguous. The germline V and J ends were trimmed by 2 bases and 0 bases, with 10 bases remaining between them. The CDR3 runs 15 residues. Germline V gene sequence: CDR1 MNHEY, CDR2 SVGEGT. CDR3 in amino acids: CASSYTLQMNTEAFF. The CDR3 DNA is TGTGCCAGCAGTTACACTTTACAGATGAACACTGAAGCTTTCTTT.

The rearrangement joins TRBV13 to TRBJ1-1; D perhaps matches TRBD1 (5 bases). Germline V gives CDR1 PRHDT, CDR2 FYEKMQ (reference sequence). CDR3 length: 16 residues. Trimming left V 6 bases short and J 0 bases short, with 17 bases between. In nucleotides, the CDR3 is TGTGCCAGCAGAAGATCGGGACGGCCCATGAACACTGAAGCTTTCTTT. Translation gives CASRRSGRPMNTEAFF.

The chain employs TRBV3-1 (or the pseudogene TRBV3-2) and TRBJ2-4; either TRBD1 or TRBD2 may fit D (6 bases each). The CDR3 totals 17 residues. V gave up 0 bases and J gave up 0 bases, with 12 bases separating them. Germline V gene lookup returns CDR1 LGHDT and CDR2 YNNKEL (reference sequence). CDR3 sequence reads: CASSQDYGGLAKNIQYF. The CDR3 DNA sequence: TGTGCCAGCAGCCAAGATTACGGGGGCCTAGCCAAAAACATTCAGTACTTC.

This rearrangement joins TRBV5-1 to TRBJ1-1, with D hard to call. Deletions cut 4 bases from V and 4 bases from J, with 14 bases between. This CDR3 is built from 14 residues. Germline lookup yields CDR1 SGHRS and CDR2 YFSETQ. The CDR3 sequence is CASSLNSGGTEAFF. CDR3 nucleotides: TGCGCCAGCAGCCTAAACAGCGGCGGCACTGAAGCTTTCTTT.

V gene TRBV6-4 combines with J gene TRBJ1-2; D is possibly TRBD1 (5 bases). V was clipped by 5 bases and J by 2 bases, with 9 bases between them. CDR3 size: 13 residues. Germline V lookup: CDR1 MRHNA, CDR2 SNTAGT. The CDR3 is CASSWDGNYGYTF. In DNA, the CDR3 is TGTGCCAGCAGTTGGGACGGGAACTATGGCTACACCTTC.

The rearrangement uses TRBV5-6 and TRBJ1-5, with 8 positions matching TRBD1. Trimming took 2 bases from V and 6 from J; bases not matched to a gene: 7. Germline CDR1 is SGHDT and CDR2 is YYEEEE. This CDR3 comprises 15 residues. The CDR3 region has the DNA TGTGCCAGCAGCTTCCGGGCAGGGGGCACTCAGCCCCAGCATTTT. Translation gives CASSFRAGGTQPQHF.

This chain's CDR3 is CASSLVPGNNYGYTF. CDR3 bases: TGTGCCAGCAGCTTAGTCCCAGGGAATAACTATGGCTACACCTTC. This rearrangement joins TRBV7-2 to TRBJ1-2; D perhaps matches TRBD1 (5 bases). CDR3 length: 15 residues. Trimming left V 1 base short and J 1 base short, with 10 bases between. In germline, CDR1 is SGHTA, CDR2 FQGNSA.

The chain combines TRBV30 with TRBJ1-5; 7 bases match TRBD1. Germline-derived CDR1 and CDR2 are GTSNPN and SVGIG (reference sequence). The CDR3 spans 14 residues. The trim removed 5 bases at V and 4 bases at J, leaving 8 bases unmatched. CDR3 bases: TGTGCCTGGGCCGTGGCAGGGGGGAATCAGCCCCAGCATTTT. Its translation: CAWAVAGGNQPQHF.

The CDR3 spells CATGVFPQGGYTF. CDR3 in DNA: TGTGCCACAGGGGTATTCCCTCAAGGCGGCTACACCTTC. The V call is TRBV21-1, the J call TRBJ1-2; the D segment call TRBD1 is taken from the table without a DNA check. TRBV21-1 is shown as a pseudogene. This CDR3 is built from 13 residues.

The chain employs TRBV19 and TRBJ1-2; TRBD1 is a possible D gene (6 bases). Germline V lookup: CDR1 LNHDA, CDR2 SQIVND (reference sequence). With 7 bases removed from V and 3 bases from J, the gap between germline ends came to 15 bases. The CDR3 is made up of 14 amino acids. The CDR3 DNA is TGTGCCAGTAAAATGGACGGGGGGCACTATGGCTACACCTTC. Residues: CASKMDGGHYGYTF.

This clone occurred once. This chain connects TRBV7-9 to TRBJ2-2; D gene unclear. Germline V CDR1 and CDR2: SEHNR, FQNEAQ (reference sequence). This CDR3 comprises 16 residues. V lost 0 bases and J 1 base, leaving 9 bases between the germline ends. CDR3 sequence (DNA): TGTGCCAGCAGCTTAGCTTATCCAGGGAACACCGGGGAGCTGTTTTTT. As protein: CASSLAYPGNTGELFF.

CDR3 residues: CASSLRPGFFSPLHF. DNA of the CDR3: TGTGCCAGCAGTTTACGTCCGGGATTCTTTTCACCCCTCCACTTT. The chain is built from TRBV27 and TRBJ1-6; D is undetermined. The V gene lost 2 bases and the J gene lost 9 bases, with 14 bases spanning the gap. This CDR3 has 15 amino acids. Germline V gene lookup returns CDR1 MNHEY and CDR2 SMNVEV (reference sequence).

The chain carries TRBV7-2 and TRBJ2-1; 12 positions agree with TRBD2. V was clipped by 3 bases and J by 4 bases; unmatched bases: 7. Germline assignment: CDR1 SGHTA and CDR2 FQGNSA. This CDR3 spans 17 amino acids. The CDR3 loop reads CASSFAASGGGYNEQFF. In nucleotides, the CDR3 is TGTGCCAGCAGCTTCGCGGCTAGCGGGGGGGGGTACAATGAGCAGTTCTTC.

The chain employs TRBV30 and TRBJ1-6; D uncertain. The CDR3 is 13 residues long. V was cut by 1 base and J by 11 bases, with 12 bases left in between. Germline CDR1 and CDR2: GTSNPN and SVGIG (reference sequence). The CDR3 protein is CAWSGVGGTPLHF. The CDR3 DNA sequence: TGTGCCTGGAGTGGGGTCGGAGGAACACCCCTCCACTTT.

The chain carries TRBV7-9 and TRBJ2-1; 7 nucleotides line up with TRBD2. The CDR3 has 14 amino acids. After removal of 3 bases from V and 4 bases from J, the junction contained 3 bases not matched to a gene. The germline V gene encodes CDR1 SEHNR and CDR2 FQNEAQ (reference sequence). CDR3 sequence reads: CASSFQRGYNEQFF. In DNA form, the CDR3 reads TGTGCCAGCAGCTTCCAGCGGGGTTACAATGAGCAGTTCTTC.

The chain recombines TRBV3-1 (or the pseudogene TRBV3-2) with TRBJ1-4; D call uncertain. CDR3 length: 14 residues. V was clipped by 0 bases and J by 11 bases, with 13 bases between them. Per germline, CDR1 LGHDT and CDR2 YNNKEL (reference sequence). This chain's CDR3 is CASSQDSWGGKLFF. CDR3 nucleotide sequence: TGTGCCAGCAGCCAAGATTCGTGGGGAGGGAAACTGTTTTTT.